The sequence of this T cell receptor (beta chain) was determined in a study of cytomegalovirus exposure and HLA in healthy donors. Study as a whole: Both the roughly 120 validation repertoires and the roughly 620 first-cohort repertoires used the same platform, as reported by a later analysis.

This clone was recorded only once. Its antigen is not identified. Study conclusions and caveats: Diagnosis of cytomegalovirus status made by the classifier reportedly showed high specificity and sensitivity. Testing in vitro showed a few CMV-associated chains specific for CMV antigens. Researchers counted around 180 TCR beta chains as cytomegalovirus-associated.

TCRdb keeps only in-frame clones here, not all; method: immunoSEQ multiplex PCR. The table lists some 80,000 clones, 96% of them singletons. Trimming shortened V by 2 bases and J by 6 bases, and 9 bases separated the two germline ends. Germline V CDR1 and CDR2: MGHDK, SYGVNS. This CDR3 spans 13 amino acids. V is TRBV25-1 and J is TRBJ2-3; a weak D match, TRBD1 (5 bases). The receptor comes from a man younger than 30 in good health and CMV-seropositive. Sequences were obtained from PBMCs. CDR3 region: CASSEGAGDTQYF. The CDR3 DNA is TGTGCCAGCAGTGAAGGGGCAGGGGATACGCAGTATTTT.